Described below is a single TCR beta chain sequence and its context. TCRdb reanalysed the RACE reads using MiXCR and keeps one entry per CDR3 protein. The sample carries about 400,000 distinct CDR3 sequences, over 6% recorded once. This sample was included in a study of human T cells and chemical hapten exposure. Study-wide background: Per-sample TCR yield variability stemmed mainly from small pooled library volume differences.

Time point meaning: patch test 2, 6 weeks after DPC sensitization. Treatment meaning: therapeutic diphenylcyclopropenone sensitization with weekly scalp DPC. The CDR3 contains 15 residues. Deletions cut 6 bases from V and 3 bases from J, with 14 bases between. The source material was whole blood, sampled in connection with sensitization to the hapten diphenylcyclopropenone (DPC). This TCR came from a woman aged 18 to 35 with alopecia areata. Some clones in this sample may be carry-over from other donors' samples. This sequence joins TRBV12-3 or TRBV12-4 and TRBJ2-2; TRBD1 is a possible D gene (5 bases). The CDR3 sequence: CASRADSWDTGELFF. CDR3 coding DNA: TGTGCCAGCAGGGCAGACAGTTGGGACACCGGGGAGCTGTTTTTT.